What follows are 21 T cell receptor beta chains derived from one specimen sequenced in a study of spatial heterogeneity in lung cancer. TCRdb redid the calling of the 5' RACE reads with MiXCR, one entry per CDR3 protein. The sample shows 25,000 to 30,000 distinct CDR3 sequences, 4.5% to 7.5% of them seen only once. Noted time point: blood at routine non-recurrence follow-up after resection. Unsorted samples of tumor, nontumor lung or frozen PBMC had their whole RNA sequenced. The material sequenced was PBMCs, taken at follow-up. Receptor source: a male donor with early-stage non-small cell lung cancer.

In this sample, this clonotype turned up a few times. The V gene is TRBV12-3 or TRBV12-4, the J gene TRBJ1-2; D is unclear. Trimming took 6 bases from V and 7 from J, leaving 15 bases between them. The CDR3 runs 13 residues. The CDR3 reads CASSPSRRTGYTF. Here the CDR3 DNA reads TGTGCCAGCAGCCCCTCGAGAAGGACTGGCTACACCTTC.

This clonotype was seen many times. This chain connects TRBV11-2 to TRBJ1-4, with D unclear. The CDR3 is 15 amino acids. V was pared by 2 bases and J by 4 bases, with 11 bases between. The germline gives CDR1 SGHAT, CDR2 FQNNGV. CDR3 DNA sequence: TGTGCCAGCAGCTTACGAGGAAGGGTTAATGAAAAACTGTTTTTT. Its translation is CASSLRGRVNEKLFF.

This clonotype was recorded many times. This chain uses TRBV4-3 with TRBJ1-3; D perhaps matches TRBD1 (5 bases). The V gene's germline CDR1 is LGHNA and CDR2 YSLEER. The CDR3 extends over 20 amino acids. The V and J ends lost 0 bases and 0 bases respectively, with 21 bases between them. CDR3 amino acids: CASSQDSGADSLFSGNTIYF. In DNA, the CDR3 is TGCGCCAGCAGCCAAGATAGTGGGGCAGATAGCCTTTTCTCTGGAAACACCATATATTTT.

The table lists this clonotype with a few counts. The chain links TRBV6-2 or TRBV6-3 to TRBJ2-1, with D possibly TRBD2 on 5 matching bases. The germline V and J ends were trimmed by 5 bases and 4 bases, with 15 bases remaining between them. From germline, CDR1 is MNHEY and CDR2 SVGEGT. The CDR3 loop spans 15 amino acids. CDR3 protein: CASSPGVALYNEQFF. CDR3 sequence (DNA): TGTGCCAGCAGTCCCGGGGTAGCGCTATACAATGAGCAGTTCTTC.

In this sample, this clonotype turned up a few times. The gene calls are TRBV2 and TRBJ1-5; D is uncertain. Trimming cost V 0 bases and J 0 bases, with 6 bases left between them. Per germline, CDR1 SNHLY and CDR2 FYNNEI. The CDR3 consists of 15 residues. This CDR3 is CASSEARSSNQPQHF. In DNA, the CDR3 is TGTGCCAGCAGTGAAGCGAGGAGTAGCAATCAGCCCCAGCATTTT.

This clonotype showed up many times. The chain is built from TRBV9 and TRBJ1-5; D might be TRBD1 (6 bases). This CDR3 comprises 15 residues. CDR1 is SGDLS and CDR2 is YYNGEE in the germline V gene. V was shortened by 5 bases and J by 5 bases, with 17 bases between the two germline ends. CDR3 amino acids: CASREGVGSDQPQHF. In nucleotides, the CDR3 is TGTGCCAGCAGAGAGGGGGTCGGATCAGATCAGCCCCAGCATTTT.

The chain couples TRBV6-2 or TRBV6-3 to TRBJ2-7; the match to TRBD1 covers 7 bases. Germline assignment: CDR1 MNHEY and CDR2 SVGEGT. The CDR3 loop spans 15 amino acids. Trimming cost V 4 bases and J 0 bases; bases outside gene matches: 6. The CDR3 sequence: CASSSSRGYSYEQYF. The CDR3 nucleotides are TGTGCCAGCAGTTCTAGCAGGGGGTACTCCTACGAGCAGTACTTC.

In this sample, this clonotype turned up a few times. The chain joins TRBV18 to TRBJ2-1, with TRBD1 matching 10 bases. The V segment lost 3 bases and the J segment 4 bases; nucleotides outside the gene matches: 6. CDR1 is KGHSH and CDR2 is LQKENI in the germline V gene. The CDR3 sequence is 16 residues long. The CDR3 is CASSPTRTGGYNEQFF. In DNA form, the CDR3 reads TGTGCCAGCTCACCGACCCGGACAGGGGGTTACAATGAGCAGTTCTTC.

The J gene is TRBJ2-4, the V gene TRBV7-9, with D unresolved. From germline, CDR1 is SEHNR and CDR2 FQNEAQ (reference sequence). This CDR3 has 16 amino acids. V was clipped by 1 base and J by 0 bases, with 10 bases between them. The CDR3 bases are TGTGCCAGCAGCTTAGTAGTGGGTGCAGCCAAAAACATTCAGTACTTC. It translates to CASSLVVGAAKNIQYF.

The chain uses TRBV20-1 and TRBJ1-4; D might be TRBD1 (6 bases). The CDR3 is 14 amino acids. In germline, CDR1 is DFQATT, CDR2 SNEGSKA (reference sequence). Trimming shortened V by 2 bases and J by 4 bases, and 11 bases separated the two germline ends. CDR3 DNA: TGCAGTGCTAGATCGGGACAAGTTAATGAAAAACTGTTTTTT. This translates into CSARSGQVNEKLFF.

This clonotype was seen a handful of times. Here the CDR3 DNA reads TGCAGTGCTAGAGTAAGGCCAGGGGGTAACTATGGCTACACCTTC. It is translated as CSARVRPGGNYGYTF. The chain employs TRBV20-1 and TRBJ1-2, with 7 positions matching TRBD1. The germline CDR1 and CDR2 sequences are DFQATT and SNEGSKA (reference sequence). Trimming cost V 1 base and J 1 base; bases outside gene matches: 6. There are 15 residues in the CDR3.

This clonotype was counted a single time. One junction end does not reproduce the germline sequence, and a read error may be involved. The chain has TRBV7-7 and TRBJ2-1; D is unclear. This CDR3 has 14 amino acids. CDR1 SSHAT and CDR2 FNYEAQ come from the germline V gene (reference sequence). In nucleotides, the CDR3 is TGTGCTAGCAGCTTCGCTAGGAACTACAATGAGCAGTTCTTC. Its translation: CASSFARNYNEQFF.

This clonotype came up many times. The CDR3 DNA reads as TGTGCCAGCTCACCAACGGGTAATCCCACAGATACGCAGTATTTT. Translating gives CASSPTGNPTDTQYF. The chain has TRBV18 and TRBJ2-3; the D is unclear. With 2 bases removed from V and 2 bases from J, the gap between germline ends came to 11 bases. Germline V gene lookup returns CDR1 KGHSH and CDR2 LQKENI. The CDR3 loop spans 15 amino acids. Drawing the rest from reference TRBV18 and TRBJ2-3, the complete variable domain is NAGVMQNPRHLVRRRGQEARLRCSPMKGHSHVYWYRQLPEEGLKFMVYLQKENIIDESGMPKERFSAEFPKEGPSILRIQQVVRGDSAAYFCASSPTGNPTDTQYFGPGTRLTVL.

This clonotype has ten or more counts. This chain links TRBV19 with TRBJ2-3, with D tentatively TRBD1 (5 bases). The germline V gene has CDR1 LNHDA and CDR2 SQIVND (reference sequence). The V and J ends lost 5 bases and 4 bases respectively, with 13 bases between them. This CDR3 comprises 14 residues. CDR3 sequence (DNA): TGTGCCAGTAGTCTTCAGGGCCTGCCAGATACGCAGTATTTT. It specifies CASSLQGLPDTQYF.

V usage is TRBV12-3 or TRBV12-4 and J usage is TRBJ1-4; no definite D call. The CDR3 is 16 amino acids. The ends were cut back, 4 bases at V and 0 bases at J, with 12 bases in the middle. CDR3 DNA: TGTGCCAGCAGTTCACCGTCCTTCACAACTAATGAAAAACTGTTTTTT. Amino acids: CASSSPSFTTNEKLFF.

This clonotype has more than one count but fewer than ten. The chain combines TRBV7-9 with TRBJ2-7; tentative D call: TRBD1 (5 bases). The CDR3 runs 13 residues. Germline V gene sequence: CDR1 SEHNR, CDR2 FQNEAQ (reference sequence). The germline V and J ends were trimmed by 7 bases and 1 base, with 11 bases remaining between them. This CDR3 reads CASTQGGSYEQYV. The CDR3 coding sequence is TGTGCCAGCACCCAGGGTGGATCCTACGAGCAGTACGTC.

The chain recombines TRBV7-2 with TRBJ2-3; 9 bases agree with TRBD2. V was clipped by 5 bases and J by 2 bases; unmatched bases: 8. From germline, CDR1 is SGHTA and CDR2 FQGNSA. This CDR3 spans 16 amino acids. The CDR3 DNA is TGTGCCAGCAGCATCAGGCGCGGGAGGGCCACAGATACGCAGTATTTT. Protein product: CASSIRRGRATDTQYF.

In this sample, this clonotype turned up many times. The chain has TRBV20-1 and TRBJ2-3, with D uncertain. Trimming pared 0 bases from V and 2 bases from J, leaving 6 bases between. The V gene's germline CDR1 is DFQATT and CDR2 SNEGSKA (reference sequence). This CDR3 is built from 13 residues. DNA of the CDR3: TGCAGTGCTAGAGAGGCCAACACAGATACGCAGTATTTT. It translates to CSAREANTDTQYF.

The chain joins TRBV7-9 to TRBJ2-7; D perhaps matches TRBD2 (6 bases). V shed 5 bases and J shed 4 bases, with 12 bases lying between them. Looked up from germline, CDR1 is SEHNR and CDR2 is FQNEAQ (reference sequence). The CDR3 totals 13 residues. CDR3 sequence (DNA): TGTGCCAGCAGCCTGACTAGTACGTACGAGCAGTACTTC. Translated: CASSLTSTYEQYF.

This clonotype was recorded many times. The chain couples TRBV27 to TRBJ2-7; 8 bases map to TRBD1. The V segment lost 6 bases and the J segment 0 bases; nucleotides outside the gene matches: 7. From germline, CDR1 is MNHEY and CDR2 SMNVEV (reference sequence). The CDR3 runs to 15 residues. The CDR3 DNA is TGTGCCAGCAGCTATCGGACAGGGAGCTCCTACGAGCAGTACTTC. As protein: CASSYRTGSSYEQYF.

Many counts were recorded for this clonotype. This sequence joins TRBV21-1 and TRBJ2-7. TRBV21-1 is classified as a pseudogene. This CDR3 region has 14 residues. The CDR3 DNA sequence: TGTGCCAGCAGCAAAGGAAGGAGCTCCTACGAGCAGTACTTC. Residues: CASSKGRSSYEQYF.